Listed here are 26 T cell receptor beta chains from one sample, sequenced in a study of blood T cell repertoires in COVID-19. The method was immunoSEQ multiplex PCR; TCRdb's version includes in-frame clones alone and lacks a portion of them. Of approximately 200,000 clones listed, around 82% are singletons. The sample comprised PBMCs or T cells enriched from blood (not recorded which). These receptors came from a middle-aged man who had recovered from COVID-19.

The chain links TRBV25-1 to TRBJ1-2; 10 bases are shared with TRBD1. V shed 2 bases and J 1 base; nucleotides not matched to a gene: 7. The length of the CDR3 is 17 residues. CDR1 is MGHDK and CDR2 is SYGVNS in the germline V gene. DNA of the CDR3: TGTGCCAGCAGTGAAATGGGGACAGGGGTCGGTAACTATGGCTACACCTTC. This translates into CASSEMGTGVGNYGYTF.

This clone was seen more than once but under ten times. The gene calls are TRBV10-1 and TRBJ2-2, with 9 bases matching TRBD2. Germline V gene lookup returns CDR1 WNHNN and CDR2 SYGVQD (reference sequence). V trimming: 6 bases; J trimming: 0 bases; junction bases outside the gene matches: 14. The CDR3 spans 19 residues. The DNA of the CDR3 is TGCGCCAGCAGCCCCGCCGGGGGAGCGGGAGGAGCGAACACCGGGGAGCTGTTTTTT. This encodes CASSPAGGAGGANTGELFF.

The chain links TRBV28 to TRBJ2-5; 10 bases map to TRBD1. The ends lost 4 bases at V and 5 bases at J; junction bases unmatched: 4. The CDR3 is 14 amino acids. CDR1 is MDHEN and CDR2 is SYDVKM in the germline V gene. CDR3 sequence reads: CASSSGQGFETQYF. The CDR3 DNA is TGTGCCAGCAGTTCGGGACAGGGGTTCGAGACCCAGTACTTC.

This chain joins TRBV9 and TRBJ1-2; possible D gene TRBD1, 5 bases. Germline CDR1 is SGDLS and CDR2 is YYNGEE. Trimming cost V 0 bases and J 4 bases, with 13 bases left between them. The CDR3 has 15 residues. CDR3 sequence: CASSVGVTESYGYTF. The CDR3 bases are TGTGCCAGCAGCGTAGGGGTGACAGAATCCTATGGCTACACCTTC.

V is TRBV30 and J is TRBJ2-1; TRBD2 agrees at 7 bases. This CDR3 is 16 amino acids long. Trimming at V came to 1 base and at J to 4 bases, leaving 10 bases not matched to a gene. Per the germline V gene, CDR1 is GTSNPN and CDR2 is SVGIG (reference sequence). The CDR3 bases are TGTGCCTGGAGTGCGGGAGGCTTATCTTCTTACAATGAGCAGTTCTTC. Protein product: CAWSAGGLSSYNEQFF.

This clone was counted between two and nine times. This chain joins TRBV6-4 and TRBJ2-3; TRBD2 aligns across 9 bases. Germline V gives CDR1 MRHNA, CDR2 SNTAGT. V lost 1 base, J lost 3 bases, and 5 bases stayed unmatched. The CDR3 sequence is 16 residues long. In nucleotides, the CDR3 is TGTGCCAGCAGTGACTTAGCGGGAGAGGGTACAGATACGCAGTATTTT. Translation: CASSDLAGEGTDTQYF.

The rearrangement joins TRBV6-5 to TRBJ2-1; D remains ambiguous. Germline values: CDR1 MNHEY, CDR2 SVGAGI. The CDR3 is 14 amino acids. The V end lost 5 bases, the J end lost 4 bases, and 12 bases lay between the germline ends. The CDR3 spells CASSRTYEYNEQFF. For the CDR3, the DNA is TGTGCCAGCAGTCGAACCTATGAATACAATGAGCAGTTCTTC.

The chain uses TRBV5-6 and TRBJ2-1; maybe TRBD2 (6 bases). The length of the CDR3 is 15 residues. Per the germline V gene, CDR1 is SGHDT and CDR2 is YYEEEE. Between the trimmed V and J ends, which lost 2 bases and 8 bases, there was a span of 17 bases. The CDR3 region is CASSLPAGNRYEQFF. CDR3 DNA sequence: TGTGCCAGCAGCTTACCTGCGGGGAACCGATATGAGCAGTTCTTC.

The V and J genes are TRBV19 and TRBJ1-1; D unclear. The germline CDR1 and CDR2 sequences are LNHDA and SQIVND (reference sequence). This CDR3 has 13 residues. V was pared by 6 bases and J by 0 bases, with 8 bases between. The CDR3 region has the DNA TGTGCCAGTAGCGCGGAGGTGAACACTGAAGCTTTCTTT. This codes for CASSAEVNTEAFF.

The V gene is TRBV7-9, the J gene TRBJ2-4, with 11 bases that match TRBD1. In germline, CDR1 is SEHNR, CDR2 FQNEAQ (reference sequence). J was trimmed by 6 bases and V by 5 bases; bases with no gene match: 6. The CDR3 length is 15 residues. CDR3 sequence reads: CASSPPGTGGNIQYF. The CDR3 nucleotides read TGTGCCAGCAGCCCGCCCGGGACAGGGGGAAACATTCAGTACTTC.

This chain connects TRBV29-1 to TRBJ1-1; 8 bases fit TRBD1. Unmatched junction bases numbered 7, after V lost 1 base and J lost 9 bases. Per germline, CDR1 SQVTM and CDR2 ANQGSEA. The CDR3 totals 13 residues. CDR3 bases: TGCAGCGTTGAAGGGGGCCAGGGGGCGCAAGCTTTCTTT. Protein product: CSVEGGQGAQAFF.

V and J are TRBV7-6 and TRBJ2-7, with 9 positions matching TRBD2. Germline CDR1 is SGHVS and CDR2 is FNYEAQ. The V and J ends lost 2 bases and 0 bases, in that order; junction bases with no gene match: 5. The CDR3 totals 16 residues. This chain's CDR3 is CASSLYTSGSSYEQYF. CDR3 bases: TGTGCCAGCAGCTTATATACTAGCGGGTCCTCCTACGAGCAGTACTTC.

This rearrangement joins TRBV27 to TRBJ1-2, with unresolved D. Trimming stripped 4 bases from V and 5 bases from J, with 17 bases between. Germline V lookup: CDR1 MNHEY, CDR2 SMNVEV (reference sequence). CDR3 length: 15 amino acids. The CDR3 here is CASSSRTGWEYGYTF. CDR3 coding DNA: TGTGCCAGCAGTTCCCGGACGGGCTGGGAGTATGGCTACACCTTC.

V and J are TRBV7-2 and TRBJ1-1, with D unclear. The CDR3 contains 15 residues. The germline V gene has CDR1 SGHTA and CDR2 FQGNSA. V lost 4 bases to trimming and J lost 0 bases, with 12 bases between them. Written as DNA, the CDR3 is TGTGCCAGCAGCTCCGGCGGCGGATTGAACACTGAAGCTTTCTTT. Translating gives CASSSGGGLNTEAFF.

The rearrangement links TRBV21-1 to TRBJ2-7; the table gives TRBD1 as D, unverified against the DNA. TRBV21-1 is designated a pseudogene. The CDR3 sequence is 17 residues long. The CDR3 DNA reads TGTGCCAGCAGGTTGAGATTACAGGGACCTGCCCCCTACGAGCAGTACGTC. Its protein is CASRLRLQGPAPYEQYV.

CDR3 in DNA: TGTGCCATCACTCGCGGGGGGTCCACAGATACGCAGTATTTT. It translates to CAITRGGSTDTQYF. The chain has TRBV10-3 and TRBJ2-3; 8 bases map to TRBD2. CDR3 length: 14 amino acids. V dropped 7 bases and J dropped 2; count of bases not matched to a gene: 5. Germline lookup yields CDR1 ENHRY and CDR2 SYGVKD.

J is TRBJ1-5 and V is TRBV25-1; no clear D. CDR3 length equals 14 residues. Trimming left V 7 bases short and J 0 bases short, with 10 bases between. The germline V gene encodes CDR1 MGHDK and CDR2 SYGVNS. This CDR3 is CASTYSNSNQPQHF. As DNA, the CDR3 is TGTGCCAGCACCTACAGCAATAGCAATCAGCCCCAGCATTTT.

This clone was counted once. The V call is TRBV9, the J call TRBJ2-7; 8 bases are a match to TRBD2. In germline, CDR1 is SGDLS, CDR2 YYNGEE. The CDR3 covers 17 residues. With V trimmed by 5 bases and J by 2 bases, 15 bases remained unmatched. In DNA, the CDR3 is TGTGCCAGCAGTAAGAAGGAGCGGGAGCTGTCCGCCTACGAGCAGTACTTC. Its protein product is CASSKKERELSAYEQYF.

This clone was observed once. Here the CDR3 reads CATGVKSGANVLTF. The DNA for the CDR3 is TGTGCCACAGGGGTAAAATCTGGGGCCAACGTCCTGACTTTC. This sequence joins TRBV6-5 and TRBJ2-6; a weak D match, TRBD1 (6 bases). The V end lost 10 bases, the J end lost 1 base, and 11 bases lay between the germline ends. CDR1 is MNHEY, CDR2 SVGAGI, per germline. CDR3 length: 14 residues.

In this sample, this clone turned up a few times. The rearrangement links TRBV29-1 to TRBJ1-1; D perhaps matches TRBD1 (6 bases). Germline V gene sequence: CDR1 SQVTM, CDR2 ANQGSEA. The CDR3 consists of 14 residues. Trimming pared 3 bases from V and 4 bases from J, leaving 15 bases between. DNA of the CDR3: TGCAGCGTTGAGTTAGGGGGGAGGGGCACTGAAGCTTTCTTT. It is translated as CSVELGGRGTEAFF. Full variable domain (rest looked up from reference TRBV29-1 and TRBJ1-1): SAVISQKPSRDICQRGTSLTIQCQVDSQVTMMFWYRQQPGQSLTLIATANQGSEATYESGFVIDKFPISRPNLTFSTLTVSNMSPEDSSIYLCSVELGGRGTEAFFGQGTRLTVV.

V gene TRBV28 combines with J gene TRBJ1-5, with D perhaps TRBD1 (5 bases). V dropped 6 bases and J dropped 1 base, with 13 bases sitting between them. The CDR3 consists of 15 residues. CDR1 is MDHEN and CDR2 is SYDVKM in the germline V gene. The CDR3 here is CASSPAGESNQPQHF. In nucleotides, the CDR3 is TGTGCCAGCAGCCCCGCGGGGGAAAGCAATCAGCCCCAGCATTTT.

The rearrangement joins TRBV5-1 to TRBJ1-2, with no clear D. Trimming removed 0 bases from V and 0 bases from J, with 18 bases in between. There are 18 residues in the CDR3. Germline assignment: CDR1 SGHRS and CDR2 YFSETQ. The chain's CDR3 is CASSLDVVGVTSNYGYTF. CDR3 coding DNA: TGCGCCAGCAGCTTGGATGTCGTCGGGGTAACTTCTAACTATGGCTACACCTTC.

The chain has TRBV5-1 and TRBJ1-1; the match to TRBD1 covers 7 bases. Unmatched junction bases numbered 6, after V lost 4 bases and J lost 0 bases. Germline V gene data show CDR1 as SGHRS and CDR2 as YFSETQ. This CDR3 has 15 amino acids. The CDR3 DNA reads as TGCGCCAGCAGCACCGGGGACAGCTTGAACACTGAAGCTTTCTTT. Translating gives CASSTGDSLNTEAFF.

This chain uses TRBV7-3 with TRBJ2-2; possibly TRBD1 for D (6 bases). CDR3 length equals 16 residues. Germline CDR1 reads SGHTA; CDR2 reads FQGTGA. V lost 5 bases and J 5 bases, leaving 18 bases between the germline ends. As DNA, the CDR3 is TGTGCCAGCAGCCCCTTCGTAGGGCAGGGGACCGGGGAGCTGTTTTTT. This gives the protein CASSPFVGQGTGELFF.

This chain joins TRBV29-1 and TRBJ2-1; weak D call: TRBD2 (6 bases). Germline loops: CDR1 SQVTM, CDR2 ANQGSEA. The CDR3 runs 15 residues. Trimming cost V 2 bases and J 1 base, with 12 bases left between them. The CDR3 protein is CSVEREPTSYNEQFF. In nucleotides, the CDR3 is TGCAGCGTTGAACGGGAGCCAACTTCCTACAATGAGCAGTTCTTC.

The chain has TRBV11-2 and TRBJ1-5; 8 bases map to TRBD1. The J segment lost 6 bases and the V segment lost 1 base, leaving 2 bases of the junction unmatched. This CDR3 spans 14 amino acids. Germline CDR1 and CDR2: SGHAT and FQNNGV. In DNA form, the CDR3 reads TGTGCCAGCAGCTTAGGACAGGGGAGTCAGCCCCAGCATTTT. Encoded protein: CASSLGQGSQPQHF.